This T cell receptor (beta chain) is from a study of Ad26.COV2.S vaccination and SARS-CoV-2 variants. Study background: Intramuscular Ad26.COV2.S doses were given once or twice, 56 days apart. Study outcomes and limitations: Recipients of vaccine and of placebo showed similar breadth of their non-spike TCR repertoires.

Treatment indicated: some 19 received Ad26.COV2.S at low or high dose, single or two shots; a few received placebo; per-sample allocation not given. The samples date from day 63 after the first vaccine or placebo injection. Participants' vaccine, an Ad26 vector, delivered Wuhan-strain SARS-CoV-2 spike. Clones were sequenced by immunoSEQ multiplex PCR, and TCRdb holds only the in-frame ones, with some missing. There are 290,000 or so clones in the sample; more than 70% occur only once, and about 3.1% lies in the top ten. Worth noting for this clone: Its target is unknown.

Sequenced here: peripheral blood, sampled in a trial of Ad26.COV2.S vaccine versus placebo. The clonotype was recovered from a person aged 18 to 59 who received the Ad26.COV2.S COVID-19 vaccine or a placebo.

CDR3 in amino acids: CASSVGQGAEAFF. In nucleotides, the CDR3 is TGTGCCAGTAGTGTCGGACAGGGGGCTGAAGCTTTCTTT. V is TRBV19 and J is TRBJ1-1; 10 positions match TRBD1. Germline trimming cut 5 bases from V and 6 bases from J; bases unmatched to any gene: 3. The length of the CDR3 is 13 residues. Per the germline V gene, CDR1 is LNHDA and CDR2 is SQIVND (reference sequence).